The 22 T cell receptor beta chains in this list originate from one sample, sequenced in a study of cytomegalovirus exposure and HLA in healthy donors (dated by TCRdb to between 2016 and 2019). Library prep was done by the immunoSEQ multiplex PCR assay. A mixture of 60 forward primers for TCR Vbeta segments and 13 reverse primers for TCR Jbeta segments was used in the multiplex PCR. The clones in this table, taken by TCRdb from immuneACCESS, are in-frame only. Not every clone is retained; where verified, under half of the shortfall comes from an unresolved V gene, and the cause of the rest is unknown. This sample gives some 150,000 clones in total; approximately 84% of them show up just once. Jointly, the top ten make up roughly 1.4% of the sample. Sequencing was performed on PBMCs. Every receptor here comes from a man between 25 and 39 years old in good health and CMV-seropositive.

V is TRBV14 and J is TRBJ2-7; TRBD1 is a possible D gene (6 bases). The CDR3 length is 14 residues. Trimming left V 1 base short and J 2 bases short, with 9 bases between. The germline gives CDR1 SGHDN, CDR2 FVKESK. CDR3 DNA: TGTGCCAGCAGCCAAGTAGAGGGGGCCTACGAGCAGTACTTC. Its protein is CASSQVEGAYEQYF.

The CDR3 bases are TGTGCCAGCAGCCCCCGAGGGGCGGGGGACTGGTACTTC. Its protein is CASSPRGAGDWYF. This chain connects TRBV7-9 to TRBJ2-7; TRBD2 aligns across 7 bases. This CDR3 comprises 13 residues. V dropped 5 bases and J dropped 12; count of bases not matched to a gene: 13. Looked up from germline, CDR1 is SEHNR and CDR2 is FQNEAQ (reference sequence).

The rearrangement joins TRBV7-8 to TRBJ2-7; a weak D match, TRBD2 (6 bases). The V gene lost 3 bases and the J gene lost 6 bases, with 12 bases spanning the gap. Germline-derived CDR1 and CDR2 are SGHVS and FQNEAQ. The CDR3 covers 13 residues. CDR3 region: CASSLRMRGEQYF. The CDR3 DNA follows: TGTGCCAGCAGCTTGAGGATGCGGGGCGAGCAGTACTTC.

The rearrangement uses TRBV5-1 and TRBJ2-1, with D possibly being TRBD1 (6 bases). This CDR3 is 16 amino acids long. The V gene lost 0 bases and the J gene lost 2 bases, with 12 bases spanning the gap. Germline CDR1 SGHRS, CDR2 YFSETQ. The CDR3 DNA reads TGCGCCAGCAGCTTGGTGGACAGCGACGCCTACAATGAGCAGTTCTTC. Amino acids: CASSLVDSDAYNEQFF.

As DNA, the CDR3 is TGTGCCAGCAGTGAAGTGTTGGGACAGGGTCAACACACTGAAGCTTTCTTT. The encoded protein is CASSEVLGQGQHTEAFF. The genes are TRBV6-1 and TRBJ1-1; 9 nucleotides match TRBD1. The germline V gene encodes CDR1 MNHNS and CDR2 SASEGT. The CDR3 is 17 residues long. V lost 1 base, J lost 3 bases, and 9 bases stayed unmatched.

The chain combines TRBV6-5 with TRBJ2-7, with 12 bases fitting TRBD2. This CDR3 spans 14 amino acids. With 7 bases clipped from V and 1 base from J, the junction kept 2 bases outside the gene matches. Germline V gives CDR1 MNHEY, CDR2 SVGAGI. This CDR3 is CASMLAGGSYEQYF. CDR3 nucleotide sequence: TGTGCCAGCATGCTAGCGGGGGGGTCCTACGAGCAGTACTTC.

Concerning this clone: An end of the junction differs from the germline gene, which may be a read error. The chain uses TRBV7-9 and TRBJ1-1; D not resolved. CDR3 size: 13 residues. Germline V gives CDR1 SEHNR, CDR2 FQNEAQ (reference sequence). The CDR3 bases are TGTTCCAGCAGCTTATTGTCGTACACTGAAGCTTTCTTT. The encoded protein is CSSSLLSYTEAFF.

The J gene is TRBJ1-2, the V gene TRBV29-1; possible D gene TRBD1, 5 bases. V was pared by 0 bases and J by 8 bases, with 19 bases between. The CDR3 spans 15 residues. CDR1 is SQVTM, CDR2 ANQGSEA, per germline. CDR3 in amino acids: CSVEEPSRAWGGYTF. CDR3 coding DNA: TGCAGCGTTGAAGAGCCCTCCAGGGCCTGGGGAGGCTACACCTTC. Complete variable domain (other parts from reference TRBV29-1 and TRBJ1-2): SAVISQKPSRDICQRGTSLTIQCQVDSQVTMMFWYRQQPGQSLTLIATANQGSEATYESGFVIDKFPISRPNLTFSTLTVSNMSPEDSSIYLCSVEEPSRAWGGYTFGSGTRLTVV.

The rearrangement links TRBV11-2 to TRBJ2-2; 7 bases are shared with TRBD2. CDR1 is SGHAT and CDR2 is FQNNGV in the germline V gene. This CDR3 comprises 17 residues. V shed 1 base, J shed 1 base, and the junction held 6 bases outside the gene matches. The CDR3 nucleotides are TGTGCCAGCAGCTTAGGTCTGGGACTACTGAACACCGGGGAGCTGTTTTTT. Its translation is CASSLGLGLLNTGELFF.

The chain combines TRBV7-2 with TRBJ2-5; tentative D call: TRBD1 (7 bases). CDR3 length: 15 amino acids. Trimming stripped 4 bases from V and 1 base from J, with 13 bases between. Germline V lookup: CDR1 SGHTA, CDR2 FQGNSA. DNA for the CDR3: TGTGCCAGCAGCTCAGGGGGGCGTTCCCAAGAGACCCAGTACTTC. This encodes CASSSGGRSQETQYF. The whole variable domain, filled in from reference TRBV7-2 and TRBJ2-5, reads GAGVSQSPSNKVTEKGKDVELRCDPISGHTALYWYRQSLGQGLEFLIYFQGNSAPDKSGLPSDRFSAERTGGSVSTLTIQRTQQEDSAVYLCASSSGGRSQETQYFGPGTRLLVL.

The rearrangement links TRBV27 to TRBJ2-2; possibly TRBD1 for D (6 bases). V was cut by 5 bases and J by 8 bases, with 15 bases left in between. This CDR3 spans 14 amino acids. Germline V gives CDR1 MNHEY, CDR2 SMNVEV (reference sequence). CDR3 nucleotides: TGTGCCAGCAGTCCTAGACAGGTTGGGGGGGAGCTGTTTTTT. It translates to CASSPRQVGGELFF.

This chain links TRBV5-4 with TRBJ2-6; D not certain. This CDR3 is 17 amino acids long. Trimming pared 5 bases from V and 1 base from J, leaving 16 bases between. CDR1 and CDR2 (germline): SGHNT, YYREEE (reference sequence). The CDR3, as DNA: TGTGCCAGCAGTCCATTGAGCATAAAGTCTGGGGCCAACGTCCTGACTTTC. Amino acids: CASSPLSIKSGANVLTF.

The V and J genes are TRBV5-6 and TRBJ2-7, with D possibly being TRBD1 (6 bases). CDR1 SGHDT and CDR2 YYEEEE come from the germline V gene. The CDR3 length is 15 residues. Between the trimmed V and J ends, which lost 4 bases and 0 bases, there was a span of 14 bases. CDR3 sequence: CASSPGTSDSYEQYF. The CDR3, as DNA: TGTGCCAGCAGCCCAGGGACATCTGACTCCTACGAGCAGTACTTC. The whole variable domain, filled in from reference TRBV5-6 and TRBJ2-7, reads DAGVTQSPTHLIKTRGQQVTLRCSPKSGHDTVSWYQQALGQGPQFIFQYYEEEERQRGNFPDRFSGHQFPNYSSELNVNALLLGDSALYLCASSPGTSDSYEQYFGPGTRLTVT.

The chain is built from TRBV18 and TRBJ1-1, with D perhaps TRBD1 (5 bases). Trimming pared 0 bases from V and 4 bases from J, leaving 12 bases between. The germline CDR1 and CDR2 sequences are KGHSH and LQKENI. The CDR3 extends over 15 amino acids. DNA for the CDR3: TGTGCCAGCTCACCACCGCAGGGTTCGGCCACTGAAGCTTTCTTT. Translating gives CASSPPQGSATEAFF.

This clone was seen more than once but under ten times. The rearrangement uses TRBV6-5 and TRBJ2-3; 7 nucleotides align to TRBD2. CDR1 is MNHEY, CDR2 SVGAGI, per germline. This CDR3 spans 15 amino acids. V shed 6 bases and J 1 base; nucleotides not matched to a gene: 7. CDR3 nucleotide sequence: TGTGCCAGCAGACCCCTGGGGGGGGGCACAGATACGCAGTATTTT. This translates into CASRPLGGGTDTQYF.

This clone was picked up a small number of times. This rearrangement joins TRBV5-1 to TRBJ1-4; D gene uncertain. The germline gives CDR1 SGHRS, CDR2 YFSETQ. This CDR3 region has 15 residues. V was clipped by 0 bases and J by 1 base, with 7 bases between them. This CDR3 is CASSLVTGTNEKLFF. The CDR3 DNA follows: TGCGCCAGCAGCTTGGTTACGGGAACTAATGAAAAACTGTTTTTT.

The chain is built from TRBV6-1 and TRBJ2-6, with D perhaps matching TRBD1 (5 bases). Germline assignment: CDR1 MNHNS and CDR2 SASEGT. The CDR3 loop spans 15 amino acids. V was shortened by 8 bases and J by 0 bases, with 11 bases between the two germline ends. Here the CDR3 reads CASRLTGSGANVLTF. The CDR3 region has the DNA TGTGCCAGCCGTCTAACAGGCTCTGGGGCCAACGTCCTGACTTTC.

The chain has TRBV19 and TRBJ1-6; D uncertain. Trimming removed 7 bases from V and 4 bases from J, with 8 bases in between. The germline CDR1 and CDR2 sequences are LNHDA and SQIVND (reference sequence). The CDR3 is 13 residues long. CDR3 DNA: TGTGCCAGTACACCGACTTATAATTCACCCCTCCACTTT. Protein: CASTPTYNSPLHF.

The chain employs TRBV4-1 and TRBJ2-7; 10 bases are shared with TRBD2. The CDR3 is 15 residues long. Germline-derived CDR1 and CDR2 are MGHRA and YSYEKL. J lost 3 bases, V lost 2 bases, and 4 bases had no gene match. The CDR3 DNA follows: TGCGCCAGCAGCCAATTACTAGCGGGGCTCTACGAGCAGTACTTC. It translates to CASSQLLAGLYEQYF.

The rearrangement links TRBV10-3 to TRBJ1-5; D is perhaps TRBD1 (6 bases). The V and J ends lost 5 bases and 3 bases respectively, with 8 bases between them. CDR3 size: 13 residues. Germline CDR1 ENHRY, CDR2 SYGVKD. Here the CDR3 reads CAISTGSNQPQHF. The CDR3, as DNA: TGTGCCATCAGTACAGGGTCCAATCAGCCCCAGCATTTT.

The genes are TRBV30 and TRBJ1-1, with D unresolved. CDR3 length: 13 residues. Germline values: CDR1 GTSNPN, CDR2 SVGIG (reference sequence). V dropped 2 bases and J dropped 1 base, with 8 bases sitting between them. The CDR3 sequence is CAWSFQSNTEAFF. The DNA for the CDR3 is TGTGCCTGGAGTTTTCAGTCGAACACTGAAGCTTTCTTT. The full variable domain, its missing parts supplied by reference TRBV30 and TRBJ1-1, is SQTIHQWPATLVQPVGSPLSLECTVEGTSNPNLYWYRQAAGRGLQLLFYSVGIGQISSEVPQNLSASRPQDRQFILSSKKLLLSDSGFYLCAWSFQSNTEAFFGQGTRLTVV.

The chain couples TRBV7-9 to TRBJ2-3; D call uncertain. V lost 2 bases to trimming and J lost 0 bases, with 6 bases between them. The germline gives CDR1 SEHNR, CDR2 FQNEAQ (reference sequence). The CDR3 consists of 14 residues. CDR3 sequence: CASSLKTSTDTQYF. The CDR3 DNA sequence: TGTGCCAGCAGCTTAAAGACTAGCACAGATACGCAGTATTTT.